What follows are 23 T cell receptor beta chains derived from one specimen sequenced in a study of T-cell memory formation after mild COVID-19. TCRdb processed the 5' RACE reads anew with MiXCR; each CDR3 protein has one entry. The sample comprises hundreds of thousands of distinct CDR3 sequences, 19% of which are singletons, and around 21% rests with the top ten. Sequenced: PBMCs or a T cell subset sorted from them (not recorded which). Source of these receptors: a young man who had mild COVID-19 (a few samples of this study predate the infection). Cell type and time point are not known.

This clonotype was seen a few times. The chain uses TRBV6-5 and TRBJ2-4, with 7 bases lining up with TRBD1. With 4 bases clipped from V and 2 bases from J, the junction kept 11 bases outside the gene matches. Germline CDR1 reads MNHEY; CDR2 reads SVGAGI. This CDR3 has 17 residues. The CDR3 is CASSFTRDRTTKNIQYF. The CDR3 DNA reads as TGTGCCAGCAGTTTCACCCGGGACAGAACTACCAAAAACATTCAGTACTTC.

The CDR3 spells CASTELAGGKQFF. The DNA of the CDR3 is TGTGCCAGCACGGAACTAGCGGGGGGGAAGCAGTTCTTC. V usage is TRBV6-1 and J usage is TRBJ2-1; 13 nucleotides match TRBD2. CDR1 and CDR2 from the germline V gene are MNHNS and SASEGT. The V segment lost 7 bases and the J segment 11 bases; nucleotides outside the gene matches: 5. The CDR3 totals 13 residues.

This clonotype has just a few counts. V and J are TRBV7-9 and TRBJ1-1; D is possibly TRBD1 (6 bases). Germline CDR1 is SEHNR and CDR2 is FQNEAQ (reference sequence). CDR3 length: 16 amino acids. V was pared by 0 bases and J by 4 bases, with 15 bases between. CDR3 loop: CASSLAAGALGTEAFF. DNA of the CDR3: TGTGCCAGCAGCTTAGCGGCAGGGGCTCTGGGCACTGAAGCTTTCTTT.

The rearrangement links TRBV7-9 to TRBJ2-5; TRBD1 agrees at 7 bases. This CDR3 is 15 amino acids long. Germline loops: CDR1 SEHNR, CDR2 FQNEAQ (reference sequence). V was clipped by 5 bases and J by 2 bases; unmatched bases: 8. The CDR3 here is CASSVLGQHQETQYF. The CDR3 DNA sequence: TGTGCCAGCAGCGTTTTGGGACAGCATCAAGAGACCCAGTACTTC.

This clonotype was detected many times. CDR3 residues: CASSLSGVDTGELFF. CDR3 DNA: TGTGCCAGCAGCTTATCCGGGGTGGACACCGGGGAGCTGTTTTTT. The chain has TRBV7-2 and TRBJ2-2; possible D gene TRBD2, 5 bases. This CDR3 spans 15 amino acids. Germline assignment: CDR1 SGHTA and CDR2 FQGNSA. V lost 2 bases, J lost 3 bases, and 10 bases lay in between.

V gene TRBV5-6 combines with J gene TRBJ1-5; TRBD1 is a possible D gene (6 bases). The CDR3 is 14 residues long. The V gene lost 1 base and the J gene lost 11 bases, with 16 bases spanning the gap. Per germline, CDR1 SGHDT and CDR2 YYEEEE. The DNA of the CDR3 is TGTGCCAGCAGCTTGAGGGGAGAGGGGGGGGCCCAGCATTTT. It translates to CASSLRGEGGAQHF.

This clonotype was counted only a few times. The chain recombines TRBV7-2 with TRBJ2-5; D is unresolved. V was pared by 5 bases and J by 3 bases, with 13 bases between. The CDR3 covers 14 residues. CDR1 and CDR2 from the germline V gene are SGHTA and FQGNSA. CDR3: CASSPRAQKETQYF. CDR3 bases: TGTGCCAGCAGCCCCCGGGCCCAAAAAGAGACCCAGTACTTC. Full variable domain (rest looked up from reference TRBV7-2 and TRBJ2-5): GAGVSQSPSNKVTEKGKDVELRCDPISGHTALYWYRQSLGQGLEFLIYFQGNSAPDKSGLPSDRFSAERTGGSVSTLTIQRTQQEDSAVYLCASSPRAQKETQYFGPGTRLLVL.

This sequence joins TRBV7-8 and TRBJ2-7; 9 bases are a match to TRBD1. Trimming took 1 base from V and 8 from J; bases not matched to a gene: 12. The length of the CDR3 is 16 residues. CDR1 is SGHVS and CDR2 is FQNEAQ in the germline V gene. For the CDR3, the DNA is TGTGCCAGCAGCTTAGTTTCTCCGGGACAGGGTTCTAAGCAGTACTTC. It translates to CASSLVSPGQGSKQYF.

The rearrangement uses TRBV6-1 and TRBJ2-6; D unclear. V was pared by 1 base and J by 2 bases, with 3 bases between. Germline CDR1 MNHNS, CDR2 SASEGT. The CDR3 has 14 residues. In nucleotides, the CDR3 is TGTGCCAGCAGTGAAGGGGCTGGGGCCAACGTCCTGACTTTC. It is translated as CASSEGAGANVLTF.

The CDR3 reads CASSPPGWGMNTEAFF. In nucleotides, the CDR3 is TGTGCCAGCTCACCGCCCGGGTGGGGCATGAACACTGAAGCTTTCTTT. The rearrangement joins TRBV18 to TRBJ1-1; D perhaps matches TRBD1 (5 bases). V was shortened by 3 bases and J by 0 bases, with 14 bases between the two germline ends. The germline V gene encodes CDR1 KGHSH and CDR2 LQKENI. This CDR3 comprises 16 residues.

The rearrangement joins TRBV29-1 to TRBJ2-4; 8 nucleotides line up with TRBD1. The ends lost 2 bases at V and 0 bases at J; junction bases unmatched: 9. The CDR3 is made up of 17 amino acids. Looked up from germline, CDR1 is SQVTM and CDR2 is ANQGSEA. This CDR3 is CSVENRQGHPAKNIQYF. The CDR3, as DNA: TGCAGCGTTGAAAACAGACAGGGGCATCCAGCCAAAAACATTCAGTACTTC.

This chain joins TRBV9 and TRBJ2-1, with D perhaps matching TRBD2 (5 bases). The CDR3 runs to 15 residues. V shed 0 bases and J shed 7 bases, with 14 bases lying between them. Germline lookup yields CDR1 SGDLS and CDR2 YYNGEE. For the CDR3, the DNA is TGTGCCAGCAGCGTAGGTGTTAGCGTCCGAAATGAGCAGTTCTTC. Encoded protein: CASSVGVSVRNEQFF.

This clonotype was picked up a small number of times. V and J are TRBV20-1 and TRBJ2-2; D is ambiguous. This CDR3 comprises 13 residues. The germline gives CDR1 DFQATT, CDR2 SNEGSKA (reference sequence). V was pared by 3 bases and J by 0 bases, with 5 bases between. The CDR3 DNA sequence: TGCAGTGCTAGGGTAGCGAACACCGGGGAGCTGTTTTTT. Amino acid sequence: CSARVANTGELFF.

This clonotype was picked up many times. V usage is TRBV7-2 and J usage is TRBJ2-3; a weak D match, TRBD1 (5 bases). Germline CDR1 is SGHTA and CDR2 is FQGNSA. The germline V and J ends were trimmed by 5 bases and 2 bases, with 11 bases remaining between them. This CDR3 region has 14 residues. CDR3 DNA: TGTGCCAGCAGCCTCCTAGGGGACACAGATACGCAGTATTTT. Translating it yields CASSLLGDTDTQYF. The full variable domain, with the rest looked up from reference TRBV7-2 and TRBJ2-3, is GAGVSQSPSNKVTEKGKDVELRCDPISGHTALYWYRQSLGQGLEFLIYFQGNSAPDKSGLPSDRFSAERTGGSVSTLTIQRTQQEDSAVYLCASSLLGDTDTQYFGPGTRLTVL.

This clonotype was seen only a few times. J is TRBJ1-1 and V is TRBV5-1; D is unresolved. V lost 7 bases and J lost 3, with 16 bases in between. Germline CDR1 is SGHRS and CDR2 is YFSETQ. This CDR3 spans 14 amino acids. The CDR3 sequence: CASRLGRQHTEAFF. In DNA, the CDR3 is TGCGCCAGCCGACTTGGGAGGCAGCACACTGAAGCTTTCTTT.

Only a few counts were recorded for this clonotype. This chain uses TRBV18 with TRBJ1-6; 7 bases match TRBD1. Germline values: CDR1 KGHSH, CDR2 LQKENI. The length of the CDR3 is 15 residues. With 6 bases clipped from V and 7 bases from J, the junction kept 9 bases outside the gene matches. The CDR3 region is CASSLAQGPNSPLHF. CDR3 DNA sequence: TGTGCCAGCTCGCTAGCACAGGGGCCCAATTCACCCCTCCACTTT.

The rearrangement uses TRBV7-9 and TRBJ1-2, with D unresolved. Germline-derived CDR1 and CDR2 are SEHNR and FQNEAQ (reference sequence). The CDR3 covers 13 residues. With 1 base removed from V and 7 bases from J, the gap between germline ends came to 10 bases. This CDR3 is CASSLETRGGYTF. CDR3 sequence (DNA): TGTGCCAGCAGCTTAGAGACACGGGGTGGCTACACCTTC.

CDR3: CSANGGSTDTQYF. CDR3 bases: TGCAGTGCTAATGGGGGGAGCACAGATACGCAGTATTTT. The V gene is TRBV20-1, the J gene TRBJ2-3; D might be TRBD2 (6 bases). The CDR3 consists of 13 residues. Trimming stripped 4 bases from V and 0 bases from J, with 8 bases between. CDR1 and CDR2 from the germline V gene are DFQATT and SNEGSKA (reference sequence).

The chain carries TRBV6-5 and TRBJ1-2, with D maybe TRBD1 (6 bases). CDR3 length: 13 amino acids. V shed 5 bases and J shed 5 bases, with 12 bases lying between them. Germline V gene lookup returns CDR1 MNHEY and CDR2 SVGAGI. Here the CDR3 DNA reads TGTGCCAGCAGTCCGGACAGCATTTATGGCTACACCTTC. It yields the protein CASSPDSIYGYTF.

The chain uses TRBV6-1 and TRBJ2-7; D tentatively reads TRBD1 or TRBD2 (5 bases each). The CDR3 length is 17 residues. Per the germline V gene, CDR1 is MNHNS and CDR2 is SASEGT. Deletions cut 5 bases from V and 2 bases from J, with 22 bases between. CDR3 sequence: CASSSYYGDQLTYEQYV. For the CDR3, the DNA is TGTGCCAGCAGTAGCTACTATGGGGACCAATTAACCTACGAGCAGTACGTC.

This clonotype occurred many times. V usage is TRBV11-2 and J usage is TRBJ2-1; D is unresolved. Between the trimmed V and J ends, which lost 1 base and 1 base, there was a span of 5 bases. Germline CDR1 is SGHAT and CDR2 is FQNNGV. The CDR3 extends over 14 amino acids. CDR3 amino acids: CASSLVVSYNEQFF. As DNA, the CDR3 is TGTGCCAGCAGCTTAGTCGTGTCCTACAATGAGCAGTTCTTC.

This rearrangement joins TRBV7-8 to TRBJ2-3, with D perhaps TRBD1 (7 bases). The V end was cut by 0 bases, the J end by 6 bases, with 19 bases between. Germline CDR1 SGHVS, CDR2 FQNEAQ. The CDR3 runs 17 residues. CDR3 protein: CASSLAHDRVGGDTQYF. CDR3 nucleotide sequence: TGTGCCAGCAGCTTAGCGCACGACAGGGTTGGGGGGGATACGCAGTATTTT.

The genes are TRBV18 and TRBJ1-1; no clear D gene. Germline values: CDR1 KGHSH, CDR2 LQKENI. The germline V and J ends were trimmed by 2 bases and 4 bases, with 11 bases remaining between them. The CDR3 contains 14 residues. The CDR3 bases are TGTGCCAGCTCACCAATCTCTGATACCACTGAAGCTTTCTTT. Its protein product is CASSPISDTTEAFF.